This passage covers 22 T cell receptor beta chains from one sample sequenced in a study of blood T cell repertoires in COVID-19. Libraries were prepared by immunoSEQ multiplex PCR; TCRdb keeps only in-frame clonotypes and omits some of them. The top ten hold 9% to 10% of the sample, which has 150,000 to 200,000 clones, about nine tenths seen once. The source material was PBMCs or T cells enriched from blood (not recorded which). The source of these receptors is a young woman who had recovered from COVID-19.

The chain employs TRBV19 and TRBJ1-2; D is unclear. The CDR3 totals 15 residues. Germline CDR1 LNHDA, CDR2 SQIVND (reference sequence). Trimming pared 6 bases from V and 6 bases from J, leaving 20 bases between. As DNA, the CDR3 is TGTGCCAGTAGCCCAACTAGGAATGTCGTTAATGGCTACACCTTC. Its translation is CASSPTRNVVNGYTF.

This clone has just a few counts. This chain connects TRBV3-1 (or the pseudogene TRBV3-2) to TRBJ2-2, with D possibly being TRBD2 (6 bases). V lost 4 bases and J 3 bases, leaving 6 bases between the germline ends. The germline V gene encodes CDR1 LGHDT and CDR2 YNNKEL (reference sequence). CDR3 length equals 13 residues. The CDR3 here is CASSRDYTGELFF. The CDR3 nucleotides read TGTGCCAGCAGCCGGGACTACACCGGGGAGCTGTTTTTT.

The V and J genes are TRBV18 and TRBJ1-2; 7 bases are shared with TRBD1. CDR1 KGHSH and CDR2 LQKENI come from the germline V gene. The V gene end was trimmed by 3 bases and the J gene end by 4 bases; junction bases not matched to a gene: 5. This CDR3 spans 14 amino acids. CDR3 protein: CASSPGTAGYGYTF. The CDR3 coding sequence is TGTGCCAGCTCACCGGGGACAGCAGGCTATGGCTACACCTTC. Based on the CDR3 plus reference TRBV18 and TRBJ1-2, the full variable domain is NAGVMQNPRHLVRRRGQEARLRCSPMKGHSHVYWYRQLPEEGLKFMVYLQKENIIDESGMPKERFSAEFPKEGPSILRIQQVVRGDSAAYFCASSPGTAGYGYTFGSGTRLTVV.

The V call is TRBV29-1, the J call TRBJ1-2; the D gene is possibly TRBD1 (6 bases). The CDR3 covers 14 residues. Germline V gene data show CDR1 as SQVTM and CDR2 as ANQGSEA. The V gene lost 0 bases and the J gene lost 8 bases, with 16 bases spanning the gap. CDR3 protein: CSVEERGAGSGYTF. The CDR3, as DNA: TGCAGCGTTGAAGAACGGGGGGCAGGTAGCGGCTACACCTTC.

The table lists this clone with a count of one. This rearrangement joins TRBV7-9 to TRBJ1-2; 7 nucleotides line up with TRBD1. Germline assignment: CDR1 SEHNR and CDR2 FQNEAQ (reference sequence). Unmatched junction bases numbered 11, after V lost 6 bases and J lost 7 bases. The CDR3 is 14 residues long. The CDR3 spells CASSSTGDSVGYTF. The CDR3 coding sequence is TGTGCCAGCAGTTCAACAGGGGATTCAGTTGGCTACACCTTC.

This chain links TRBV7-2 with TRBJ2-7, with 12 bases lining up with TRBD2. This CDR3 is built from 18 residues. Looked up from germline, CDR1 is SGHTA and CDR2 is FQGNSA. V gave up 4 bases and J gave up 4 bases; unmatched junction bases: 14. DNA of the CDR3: TGTGCCAGCAGCTCGCGTCGCACTAGCGGGGGGCTGAGTTACGAGCAGTACTTC. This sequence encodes CASSSRRTSGGLSYEQYF.

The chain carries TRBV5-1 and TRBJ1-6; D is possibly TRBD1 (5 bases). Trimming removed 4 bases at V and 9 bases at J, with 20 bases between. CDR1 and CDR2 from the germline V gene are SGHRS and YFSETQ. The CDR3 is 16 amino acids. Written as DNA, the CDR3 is TGCGCCAGCAGCCTCCGTTCTGGGGCCGTCGCTTCACCCCTCCACTTT. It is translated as CASSLRSGAVASPLHF.

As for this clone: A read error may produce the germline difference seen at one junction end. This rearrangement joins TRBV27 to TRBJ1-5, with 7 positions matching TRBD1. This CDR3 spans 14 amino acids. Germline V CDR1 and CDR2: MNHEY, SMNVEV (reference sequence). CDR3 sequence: CASSFRQGNQPQHF. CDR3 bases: TGTGCCAGCAGCTTCAGACAGGGCAACCAGCCCCAGCATTTT.

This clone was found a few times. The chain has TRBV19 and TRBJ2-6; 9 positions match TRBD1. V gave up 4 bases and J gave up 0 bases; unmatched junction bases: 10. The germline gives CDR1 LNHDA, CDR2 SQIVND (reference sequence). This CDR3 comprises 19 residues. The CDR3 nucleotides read TGTGCCAGTAGTACGACCCTTGGACAGGGGCACTCTGGGGCCAACGTCCTGACTTTC. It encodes CASSTTLGQGHSGANVLTF.

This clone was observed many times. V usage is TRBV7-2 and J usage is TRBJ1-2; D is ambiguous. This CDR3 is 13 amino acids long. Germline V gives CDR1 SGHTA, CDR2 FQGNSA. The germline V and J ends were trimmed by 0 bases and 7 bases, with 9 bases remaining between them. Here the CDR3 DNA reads TGTGCCAGCAGCTTAGCGGGGAGCGGTGGCTACACCTTC. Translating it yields CASSLAGSGGYTF.

DNA of the CDR3: TGTGCCAGCACCTCCAGCGGAGATGGCACAGATACGCAGTATTTT. This gives the protein CASTSSGDGTDTQYF. The rearrangement joins TRBV7-9 to TRBJ2-3; D is possibly TRBD2 (5 bases). This CDR3 region has 15 residues. Between the trimmed V and J ends, which lost 7 bases and 1 base, there was a span of 15 bases. Germline CDR1 is SEHNR and CDR2 is FQNEAQ (reference sequence). The full variable domain, its missing parts supplied by reference TRBV7-9 and TRBJ2-3, is DTGVSQNPRHKITKRGQNVTFRCDPISEHNRLYWYRQTLGQGPEFLTYFQNEAQLEKSRLLSDRFSAERPKGSFSTLEIQRTEQGDSAMYLCASTSSGDGTDTQYFGPGTRLTVL.

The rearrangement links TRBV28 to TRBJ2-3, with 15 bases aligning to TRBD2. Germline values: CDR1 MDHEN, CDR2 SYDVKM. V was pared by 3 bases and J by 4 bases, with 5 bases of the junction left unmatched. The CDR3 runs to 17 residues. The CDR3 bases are TGTGCCAGCAGTTTCTGGACTAGCGGGGGGGAGTCAGATACGCAGTATTTT. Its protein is CASSFWTSGGESDTQYF.

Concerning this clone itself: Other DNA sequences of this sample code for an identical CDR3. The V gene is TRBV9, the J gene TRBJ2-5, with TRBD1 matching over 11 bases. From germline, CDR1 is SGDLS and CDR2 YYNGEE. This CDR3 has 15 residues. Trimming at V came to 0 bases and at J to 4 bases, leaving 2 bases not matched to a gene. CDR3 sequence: CASSVGTGGSETQYF. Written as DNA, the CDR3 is TGTGCCAGCAGCGTAGGGACAGGGGGCTCAGAGACCCAGTACTTC.

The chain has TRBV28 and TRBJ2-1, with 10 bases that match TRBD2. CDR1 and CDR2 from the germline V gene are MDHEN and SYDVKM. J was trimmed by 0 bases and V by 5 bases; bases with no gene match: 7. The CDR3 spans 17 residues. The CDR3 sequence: CASSRTSGLSSYNEQFF. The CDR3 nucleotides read TGTGCCAGCAGTAGGACTAGCGGCCTTTCCTCCTACAATGAGCAGTTCTTC.

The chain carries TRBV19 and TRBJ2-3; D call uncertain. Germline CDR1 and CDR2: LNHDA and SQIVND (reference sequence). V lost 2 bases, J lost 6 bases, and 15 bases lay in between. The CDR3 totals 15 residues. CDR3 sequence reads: CASSIQRATSDTQYF. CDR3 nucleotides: TGTGCCAGTAGTATACAGCGCGCCACTTCGGATACGCAGTATTTT.

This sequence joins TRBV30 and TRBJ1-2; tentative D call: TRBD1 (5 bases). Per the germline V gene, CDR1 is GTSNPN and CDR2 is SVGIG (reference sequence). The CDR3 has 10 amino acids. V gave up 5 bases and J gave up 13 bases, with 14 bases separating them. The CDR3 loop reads CAWGRGWFTF. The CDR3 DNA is TGTGCCTGGGGTAGGGGTTGGTTCACCTTC.

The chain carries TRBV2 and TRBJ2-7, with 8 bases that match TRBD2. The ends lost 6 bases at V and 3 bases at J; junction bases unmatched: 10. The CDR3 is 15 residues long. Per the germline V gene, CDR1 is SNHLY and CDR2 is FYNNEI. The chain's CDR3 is CASRETGGIFYEQYF. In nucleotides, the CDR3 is TGTGCCAGCAGGGAGACGGGGGGGATATTCTACGAGCAGTACTTC.

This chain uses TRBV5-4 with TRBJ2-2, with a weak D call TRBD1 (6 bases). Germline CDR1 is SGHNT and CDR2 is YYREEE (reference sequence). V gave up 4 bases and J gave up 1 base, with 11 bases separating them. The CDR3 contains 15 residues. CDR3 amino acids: CASSHPRGNTGELFF. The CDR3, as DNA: TGTGCCAGCAGCCACCCCAGGGGGAACACCGGGGAGCTGTTTTTT.

The CDR3 protein is CASSVDYTGQGSNQPQHF. CDR3 nucleotide sequence: TGTGCCAGCAGTGTTGATTATACTGGGCAGGGAAGCAATCAGCCCCAGCATTTT. The chain links TRBV2 to TRBJ1-5, with D perhaps matching TRBD1 (5 bases). Germline V lookup: CDR1 SNHLY, CDR2 FYNNEI. The V end was cut by 4 bases, the J end by 1 base, with 20 bases between. The CDR3 contains 18 residues.

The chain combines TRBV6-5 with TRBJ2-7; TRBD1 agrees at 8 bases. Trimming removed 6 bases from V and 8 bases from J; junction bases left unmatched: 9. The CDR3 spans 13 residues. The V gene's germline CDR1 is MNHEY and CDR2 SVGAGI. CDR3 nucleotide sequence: TGTGCCAGCAGGACCGGGACAGGCTTCAAGCAGTACTTC. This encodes CASRTGTGFKQYF.

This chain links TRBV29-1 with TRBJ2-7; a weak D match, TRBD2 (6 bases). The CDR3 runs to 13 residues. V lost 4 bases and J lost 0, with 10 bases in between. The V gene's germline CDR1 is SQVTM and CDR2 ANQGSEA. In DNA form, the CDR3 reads TGCAGCGTTGTCCCTAGCGTCTCCTACGAGCAGTACTTC. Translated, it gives CSVVPSVSYEQYF.

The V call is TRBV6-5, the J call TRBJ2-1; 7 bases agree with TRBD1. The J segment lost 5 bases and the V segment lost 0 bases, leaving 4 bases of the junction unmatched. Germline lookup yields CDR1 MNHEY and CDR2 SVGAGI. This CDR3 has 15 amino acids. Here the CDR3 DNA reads TGTGCCAGCAGTTACTCCCCGGGACAGAACAATGAGCAGTTCTTC. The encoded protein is CASSYSPGQNNEQFF.